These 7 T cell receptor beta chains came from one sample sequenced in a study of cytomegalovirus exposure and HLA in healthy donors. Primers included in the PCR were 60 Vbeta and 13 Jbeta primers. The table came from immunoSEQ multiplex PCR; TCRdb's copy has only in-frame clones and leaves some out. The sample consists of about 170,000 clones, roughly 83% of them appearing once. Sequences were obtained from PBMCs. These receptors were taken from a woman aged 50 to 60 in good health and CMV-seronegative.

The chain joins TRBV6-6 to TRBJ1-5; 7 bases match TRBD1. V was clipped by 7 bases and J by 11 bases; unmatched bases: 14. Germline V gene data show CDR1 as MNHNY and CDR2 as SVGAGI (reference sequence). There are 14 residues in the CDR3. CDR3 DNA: TGTGCCAGCAAGGGGACAGCCTTGGATCGGGCCCAGCATTTT. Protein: CASKGTALDRAQHF.

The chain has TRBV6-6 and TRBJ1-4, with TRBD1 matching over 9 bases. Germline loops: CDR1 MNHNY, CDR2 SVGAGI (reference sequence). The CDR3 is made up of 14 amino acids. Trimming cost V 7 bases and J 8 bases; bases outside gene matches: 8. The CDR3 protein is CASTLQGAGEKLFF. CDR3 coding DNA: TGTGCCAGCACGTTACAGGGGGCCGGAGAAAAACTGTTTTTT.

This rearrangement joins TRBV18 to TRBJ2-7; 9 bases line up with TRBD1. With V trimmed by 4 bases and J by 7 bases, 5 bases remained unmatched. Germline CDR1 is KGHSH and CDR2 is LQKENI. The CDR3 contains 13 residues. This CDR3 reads CASSQKDRGEQYF. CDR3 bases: TGTGCCAGCTCACAAAAGGACAGGGGAGAGCAGTACTTC.

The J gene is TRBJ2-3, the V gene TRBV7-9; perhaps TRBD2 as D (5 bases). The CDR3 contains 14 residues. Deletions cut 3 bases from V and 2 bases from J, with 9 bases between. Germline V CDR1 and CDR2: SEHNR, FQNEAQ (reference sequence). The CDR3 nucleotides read TGTGCCAGCAGCTTTGAGGGTTTCACAGATACGCAGTATTTT. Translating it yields CASSFEGFTDTQYF. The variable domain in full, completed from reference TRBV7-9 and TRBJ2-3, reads DTGVSQNPRHKITKRGQNVTFRCDPISEHNRLYWYRQTLGQGPEFLTYFQNEAQLEKSRLLSDRFSAERPKGSFSTLEIQRTEQGDSAMYLCASSFEGFTDTQYFGPGTRLTVL.

CDR3: CASSLLKQGGEKLFF. For the CDR3, the DNA is TGTGCCAGCAGTTTACTTAAACAGGGGGGCGAAAAACTGTTTTTT. This chain joins TRBV28 and TRBJ1-4; 8 bases fit TRBD1. CDR1 is MDHEN, CDR2 SYDVKM, per germline. This CDR3 has 15 amino acids. The trim removed 2 bases at V and 8 bases at J, leaving 7 bases unmatched.

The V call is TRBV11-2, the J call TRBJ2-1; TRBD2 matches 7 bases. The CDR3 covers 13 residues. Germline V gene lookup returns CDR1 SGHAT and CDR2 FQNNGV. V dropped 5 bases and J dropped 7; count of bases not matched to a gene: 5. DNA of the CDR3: TGTGCCAGCAGCCCTAGGGACTATAATGAGCAGTTCTTC. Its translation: CASSPRDYNEQFF.

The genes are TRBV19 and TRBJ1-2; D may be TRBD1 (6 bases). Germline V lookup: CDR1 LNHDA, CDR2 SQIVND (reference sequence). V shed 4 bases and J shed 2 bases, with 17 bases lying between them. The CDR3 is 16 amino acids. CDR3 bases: TGTGCCAGTAGTAGCTGGAGGACAGACCCAAACTATGGCTACACCTTC. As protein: CASSSWRTDPNYGYTF.